This paragraph reports one T cell receptor (beta chain). Its specificity is not known. This sample stems from a study of OX40 agonist ivuxolimab in advanced cancers. The overall study: Patients enrolled in dose escalation were diagnosed with hepatocellular carcinoma, melanoma, renal cell or head and neck cancer. Study-level points and caveats: On average, CD8+ T cells had more expanded clones than CD4+.

Repertoires were generated with immunoSEQ multiplex PCR, while TCRdb's copy carries only in-frame clones and drops some. The profile covers roughly 76,000 clones, with around 80% appearing a single time and roughly 1.1% taken by the ten largest. The TCR was taken from an adult with an advanced solid tumor such as melanoma, head and neck, liver or kidney cancer. This material consisted of CD4+ or CD8+ T cells sorted from blood, taken in a trial of the OX40 agonist ivuxolimab.

The CDR3 spells CASSELSNIQYF. CDR3 in DNA: TGTGCCAGCAGTGAACTCTCGAACATTCAGTACTTC. The chain combines TRBV6-1 with TRBJ2-4; D remains ambiguous. From germline, CDR1 is MNHNS and CDR2 SASEGT. V was clipped by 2 bases and J by 7 bases, with 6 bases between them. This CDR3 spans 12 amino acids.